One T cell receptor beta chain is described in this entry. These data belong to a study of control samples from healthy donors and cancer patients. Repertoires were generated with immunoSEQ multiplex PCR, while TCRdb's copy carries only in-frame clones and drops some. The sample includes around 30,000 clones, 86% of them seen just once. Sequencing was performed on PBMCs. The receptor's source is a woman between 35 and 50 years old with lung cancer.

The chain's CDR3 is CASSVDPYYGRDVYGYTF. The CDR3 coding sequence is TGTGCCAGCAGCGTAGACCCCTACTACGGGAGGGACGTTTATGGCTACACCTTC. The chain employs TRBV9 and TRBJ1-2; D is perhaps TRBD1 (5 bases). The germline V gene encodes CDR1 SGDLS and CDR2 YYNGEE. The CDR3 runs to 18 residues. V lost 0 bases and J 5 bases, leaving 23 bases between the germline ends.